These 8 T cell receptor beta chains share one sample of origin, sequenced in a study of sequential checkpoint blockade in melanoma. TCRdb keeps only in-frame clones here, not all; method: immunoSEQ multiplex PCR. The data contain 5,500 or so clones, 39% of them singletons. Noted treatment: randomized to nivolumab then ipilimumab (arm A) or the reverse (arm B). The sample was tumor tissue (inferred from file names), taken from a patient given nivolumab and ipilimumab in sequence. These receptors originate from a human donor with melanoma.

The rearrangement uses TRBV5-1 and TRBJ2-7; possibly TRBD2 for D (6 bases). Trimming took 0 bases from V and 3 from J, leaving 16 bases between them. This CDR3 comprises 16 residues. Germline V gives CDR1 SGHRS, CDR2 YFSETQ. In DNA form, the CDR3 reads TGCGCCAGCAGCTTGGCCCTCCGTCCGGGAGACTACGAGCAGTACTTC. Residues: CASSLALRPGDYEQYF. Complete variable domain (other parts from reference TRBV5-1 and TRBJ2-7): KAGVTQTPRYLIKTRGQQVTLSCSPISGHRSVSWYQQTPGQGLQFLFEYFSETQRNKGNFPGRFSGRQFSNSRSEMNVSTLELGDSALYLCASSLALRPGDYEQYFGPGTRLTVT.

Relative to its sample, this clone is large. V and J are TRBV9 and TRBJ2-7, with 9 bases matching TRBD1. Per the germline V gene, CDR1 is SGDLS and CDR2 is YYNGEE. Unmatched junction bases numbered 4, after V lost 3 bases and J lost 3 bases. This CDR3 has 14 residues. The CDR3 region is CASSAGTGFYEQYF. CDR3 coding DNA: TGTGCCAGCAGCGCCGGGACAGGGTTCTACGAGCAGTACTTC.

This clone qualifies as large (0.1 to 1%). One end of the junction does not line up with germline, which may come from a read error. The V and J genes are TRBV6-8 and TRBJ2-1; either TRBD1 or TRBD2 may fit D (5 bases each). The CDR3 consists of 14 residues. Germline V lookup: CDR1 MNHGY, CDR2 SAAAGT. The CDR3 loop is CAISRDGYLDEQFF. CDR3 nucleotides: TGTGCCATCAGTAGGGACGGATACCTCGATGAGCAGTTCTTC.

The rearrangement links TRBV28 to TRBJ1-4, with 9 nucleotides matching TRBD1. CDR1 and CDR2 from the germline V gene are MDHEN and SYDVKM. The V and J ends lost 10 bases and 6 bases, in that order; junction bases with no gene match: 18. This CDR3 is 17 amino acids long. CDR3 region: CATLSGTGFTEDEKLFF. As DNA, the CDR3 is TGTGCCACTTTATCCGGGACAGGGTTCACCGAGGATGAAAAACTGTTTTTT.

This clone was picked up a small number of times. The CDR3 sequence is CATSRGLAGSYEQYF. For the CDR3, the DNA is TGTGCCACCAGCAGAGGACTAGCGGGCTCCTACGAGCAGTACTTC. V is TRBV15 and J is TRBJ2-7; TRBD2 matches at 10 bases. Trimming at V came to 1 base and at J to 0 bases, leaving 0 bases not matched to a gene. The CDR3 has 15 residues. Germline lookup yields CDR1 LNHNV and CDR2 YYDKDF (reference sequence).

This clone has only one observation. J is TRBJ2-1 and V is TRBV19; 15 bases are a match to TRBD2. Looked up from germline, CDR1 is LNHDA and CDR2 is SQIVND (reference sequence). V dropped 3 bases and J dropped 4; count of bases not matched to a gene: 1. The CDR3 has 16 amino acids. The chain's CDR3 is CASSMGLAGGYNEQFF. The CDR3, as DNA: TGTGCCAGTAGTATGGGACTAGCGGGAGGATACAATGAGCAGTTCTTC.

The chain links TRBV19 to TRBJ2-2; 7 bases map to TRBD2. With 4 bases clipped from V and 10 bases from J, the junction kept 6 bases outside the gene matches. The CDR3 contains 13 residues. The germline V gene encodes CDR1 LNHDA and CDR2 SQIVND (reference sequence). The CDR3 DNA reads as TGTGCCAGTAGTAGGGGGGGTCTCGCGGAGCTGTTTTTT. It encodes CASSRGGLAELFF.

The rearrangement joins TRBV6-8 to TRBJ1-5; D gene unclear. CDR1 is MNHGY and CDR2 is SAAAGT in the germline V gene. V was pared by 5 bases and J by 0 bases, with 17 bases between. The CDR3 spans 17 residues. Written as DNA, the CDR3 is TGTGCCAGCAGTCCCGAAGGGTGGCGGGATAGCAATCAGCCCCAGCATTTT. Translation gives CASSPEGWRDSNQPQHF.